This T cell receptor beta chain derives from a study of response to subunit inactivated influenza vaccine. CDR1 and CDR2 from the germline V gene are ENHRY and SYGVKD. The ends lost 3 bases at V and 8 bases at J; junction bases unmatched: 7. The CDR3 has 15 amino acids. This clonotype was recorded many times. What it recognizes is unknown. Whole-study findings and limits: Each seasonal flu vaccination may recruit only limited new T cells, authors suggested.

Each CDR3 protein gets one entry after TCRdb re-called the RT-PCR reads with MiXCR. Of about 520,000 distinct CDR3 sequences in the sample, less than 7.5% were seen once. This TCR derives from a man aged 45 to 75 who received an inactivated influenza vaccine. Specimen: PBMCs from blood, collected less than 30 months after vaccination. The chain combines TRBV10-3 with TRBJ2-1, with TRBD2 matching over 10 bases. The CDR3 DNA follows: TGTGCCATCAGTGACCCTAGCGGGAGTGGCGATGAGCAGTTCTTC. The encoded protein is CAISDPSGSGDEQFF.